The 26 T cell receptor beta chains given below trace back to one sample, sequenced in a study of T-cell memory formation after mild COVID-19 (dated by TCRdb to the early 2020s). To prepare the library, 5' RACE was applied. The data were produced on an Illumina NovaSeq 6000. TCRdb passed the public sequencing reads through fastp at Q25 and MiXCR, retaining productive beta sequences. Entries are consolidated by CDR3 protein sequence, retaining the most common genes and DNA. This sample gives 470,000 or so distinct CDR3 sequences in total; about 20% of them show up just once. The leading ten clones occupy about 12% of the sample. The sequenced material came from PBMCs or a T cell subset sorted from them (not recorded which). The origin of the receptors is an adult woman who had mild COVID-19 (a few samples of this study predate the infection). The sample titles of this study are shuffled in the database, so cell type and time point are left out; the donor was told from shared clones.

The chain links TRBV5-1 to TRBJ2-2; TRBD1 matches 8 bases. Germline values: CDR1 SGHRS, CDR2 YFSETQ. Trimming at V came to 2 bases and at J to 1 base, leaving 4 bases not matched to a gene. CDR3 length equals 16 residues. The CDR3 here is CASSFDGQGNTGELFF. CDR3 coding DNA: TGCGCCAGCAGCTTCGATGGACAGGGGAACACCGGGGAGCTGTTTTTT. The full variable domain, completed using reference TRBV5-1 and TRBJ2-2, is KAGVTQTPRYLIKTRGQQVTLSCSPISGHRSVSWYQQTPGQGLQFLFEYFSETQRNKGNFPGRFSGRQFSNSRSEMNVSTLELGDSALYLCASSFDGQGNTGELFFGEGSRLTVL.

This clonotype has at least ten counts. The chain uses TRBV29-1 and TRBJ2-4; a possible D gene is TRBD1 (6 bases). The V gene lost 6 bases and the J gene lost 2 bases, with 14 bases spanning the gap. This CDR3 contains 14 residues. From germline, CDR1 is SQVTM and CDR2 ANQGSEA. CDR3 DNA sequence: TGCAGCGTGGGGACAATGTTTTCCAAAAACATTCAGTACTTC. Translated: CSVGTMFSKNIQYF.

The chain recombines TRBV12-3 or TRBV12-4 with TRBJ2-1; the D gene is possibly TRBD2 (5 bases). The CDR3 runs 15 residues. The V end lost 0 bases, the J end lost 7 bases, and 13 bases lay between the germline ends. The DNA of the CDR3 is TGTGCCAGCAGTTTAGCTGCGGGCCCTAATAATGAGCAGTTCTTC. As protein: CASSLAAGPNNEQFF.

This clonotype was observed a handful of times. The chain couples TRBV7-9 to TRBJ2-3, with TRBD1 matching 8 bases. CDR1 and CDR2 from the germline V gene are SEHNR and FQNEAQ (reference sequence). This CDR3 comprises 15 residues. V shed 4 bases, J shed 7 bases, and the junction held 10 bases outside the gene matches. The CDR3 protein is CASSSEDRGEYTQYF. DNA of the CDR3: TGTGCCAGCAGCTCCGAAGACAGGGGCGAGTATACGCAGTATTTT.

J is TRBJ2-2 and V is TRBV5-1; 7 bases fit TRBD1. The CDR3 sequence is 17 residues long. The trim removed 5 bases at V and 0 bases at J, leaving 10 bases unmatched. CDR1 is SGHRS and CDR2 is YFSETQ in the germline V gene. CDR3 DNA sequence: TGCGCCAGCAGTCTCGGACAGGCCTATACGAACACCGGGGAGCTGTTTTTT. It yields the protein CASSLGQAYTNTGELFF.

This clonotype occurred a few times. The chain recombines TRBV4-1 with TRBJ2-7, with a weak D call TRBD1 (6 bases). V shed 0 bases and J shed 6 bases, with 12 bases lying between them. The CDR3 is 14 amino acids. Germline V gene sequence: CDR1 MGHRA, CDR2 YSYEKL. CDR3 region: CASSQDPGAGEQYF. The CDR3 nucleotides are TGCGCCAGCAGCCAAGATCCAGGGGCAGGCGAGCAGTACTTC.

This clonotype was seen more than once but under ten times. The chain recombines TRBV7-9 with TRBJ2-1; TRBD2 agrees at 9 bases. The V gene's germline CDR1 is SEHNR and CDR2 FQNEAQ (reference sequence). After removal of 6 bases from V and 5 bases from J, the junction contained 11 bases not matched to a gene. The CDR3 spans 16 residues. CDR3 DNA sequence: TGTGCCAGCAGAACGATCGGCGGGAGGGTTAACAATGAGCAGTTCTTC. Its protein product is CASRTIGGRVNNEQFF.

There are a few counts of this clonotype. The gene calls are TRBV6-1 and TRBJ2-5, with D perhaps TRBD2 (5 bases). V lost 2 bases and J lost 5, with 21 bases in between. The CDR3 length is 17 residues. Germline lookup yields CDR1 MNHNS and CDR2 SASEGT. The CDR3 sequence: CASSEKKAVLTGETQYF. DNA for the CDR3: TGTGCCAGCAGTGAAAAGAAGGCGGTCCTCACGGGGGAGACCCAGTACTTC.

This clonotype was seen many times. V and J are TRBV29-1 and TRBJ2-5; D may be TRBD1 (6 bases). From germline, CDR1 is SQVTM and CDR2 ANQGSEA. CDR3 length: 15 amino acids. V was shortened by 1 base and J by 4 bases, with 16 bases between the two germline ends. The CDR3 coding sequence is TGCAGCGTTGAAGGACGGCAGGGGTCGTCAGAGACCCAGTACTTC. It is translated as CSVEGRQGSSETQYF. Variable domain in full (rest from reference TRBV29-1 and TRBJ2-5): SAVISQKPSRDICQRGTSLTIQCQVDSQVTMMFWYRQQPGQSLTLIATANQGSEATYESGFVIDKFPISRPNLTFSTLTVSNMSPEDSSIYLCSVEGRQGSSETQYFGPGTRLLVL.

The chain has TRBV20-1 and TRBJ1-2; no clear D gene. The CDR3 length is 12 residues. Germline-derived CDR1 and CDR2 are DFQATT and SNEGSKA (reference sequence). The V and J ends lost 0 bases and 4 bases respectively, with 6 bases between them. CDR3 loop: CSARESAYGYTF. In DNA, the CDR3 is TGCAGTGCTAGAGAATCAGCCTATGGCTACACCTTC.

This clonotype was counted ten times or more. V gene TRBV27 combines with J gene TRBJ2-7; 8 nucleotides line up with TRBD1. This CDR3 has 15 amino acids. Germline V lookup: CDR1 MNHEY, CDR2 SMNVEV (reference sequence). V gave up 3 bases and J gave up 0 bases; unmatched junction bases: 4. CDR3 sequence reads: CASSFLGQVSYEQYF. In nucleotides, the CDR3 is TGTGCCAGCAGTTTTTTGGGACAGGTCTCCTACGAGCAGTACTTC.

This clonotype was observed a handful of times. V and J are TRBV11-2 and TRBJ2-1; 13 positions agree with TRBD2. CDR3 length: 17 amino acids. After removal of 0 bases from V and 8 bases from J, the junction contained 7 bases not matched to a gene. CDR1 SGHAT and CDR2 FQNNGV come from the germline V gene. The CDR3 coding sequence is TGTGCCAGCAGCTTAGATATCGGACTAGCGGGAGTCTATGAGCAGTTCTTC. Protein product: CASSLDIGLAGVYEQFF.

The gene calls are TRBV7-9 and TRBJ1-4; 7 bases match TRBD1. This CDR3 contains 16 residues. The germline V gene encodes CDR1 SEHNR and CDR2 FQNEAQ (reference sequence). V was pared by 4 bases and J by 2 bases, with 7 bases of the junction left unmatched. DNA for the CDR3: TGTGCCAGCAGCTCCCCCGACAGGGCGACTAATGAAAAACTGTTTTTT. It yields the protein CASSSPDRATNEKLFF.

This clonotype showed up just a few times. The rearrangement uses TRBV5-4 and TRBJ2-7; 7 nucleotides line up with TRBD2. CDR1 SGHNT and CDR2 YYREEE come from the germline V gene (reference sequence). This CDR3 region has 15 residues. With 4 bases clipped from V and 5 bases from J, the junction kept 12 bases outside the gene matches. DNA of the CDR3: TGTGCCAGCAGCGCCGCGGGCGGGAGTCCCCACGAGCAGTACTTC. This gives the protein CASSAAGGSPHEQYF.

This rearrangement joins TRBV7-2 to TRBJ1-6; no firm D call. V shed 5 bases and J shed 10 bases, with 12 bases lying between them. The CDR3 loop spans 13 amino acids. Germline loops: CDR1 SGHTA, CDR2 FQGNSA. The CDR3 region has the DNA TGTGCCAGCAGCAAGGACGGAGCGTCACCCCTCCACTTT. The encoded protein is CASSKDGASPLHF. The full variable domain, its missing parts supplied by reference TRBV7-2 and TRBJ1-6, is GAGVSQSPSNKVTEKGKDVELRCDPISGHTALYWYRQSLGQGLEFLIYFQGNSAPDKSGLPSDRFSAERTGGSVSTLTIQRTQQEDSAVYLCASSKDGASPLHFGNGTRLTVT.

This clonotype was counted between two and nine times. The chain has TRBV4-3 and TRBJ1-4; D remains ambiguous. The V and J ends lost 0 bases and 5 bases respectively, with 10 bases between them. The CDR3 consists of 15 residues. CDR1 LGHNA and CDR2 YSLEER come from the germline V gene. CDR3 sequence: CASSQDMQINEKLFF. DNA of the CDR3: TGCGCCAGCAGCCAAGATATGCAGATAAATGAAAAACTGTTTTTT.

The chain joins TRBV18 to TRBJ1-5, with TRBD1 matching 7 bases. Looked up from germline, CDR1 is KGHSH and CDR2 is LQKENI. J gave up 6 bases and V 3 bases, and 5 bases lay outside the gene matches. This CDR3 contains 14 residues. The CDR3 DNA reads TGTGCCAGCTCACCTCAGGGGGTGGCTCAGCCCCAGCATTTT. It is translated as CASSPQGVAQPQHF.

V gene TRBV18 combines with J gene TRBJ2-2; TRBD1 aligns across 9 bases. The germline gives CDR1 KGHSH, CDR2 LQKENI. The junction had 6 bases not matched to a gene; V was cut back by 3 bases and J by 4 bases. The CDR3 spans 16 residues. The CDR3: CASSPSGTGITGELFF. The CDR3 nucleotides read TGTGCCAGCTCACCCTCCGGGACAGGGATCACCGGGGAGCTGTTTTTT.

V is TRBV12-3 or TRBV12-4 and J is TRBJ1-2, with D maybe TRBD1 (6 bases). CDR3 length: 13 amino acids. V gave up 1 base and J gave up 14 bases, with 17 bases separating them. The CDR3 is CASSLVPDRGDTF. Here the CDR3 DNA reads TGTGCCAGCAGTTTAGTTCCCGATAGGGGGGATACCTTC.

This clonotype has just a few counts. The V call is TRBV9, the J call TRBJ1-1; no firm D call. The V gene's germline CDR1 is SGDLS and CDR2 YYNGEE. The V gene lost 5 bases and the J gene lost 0 bases, with 17 bases spanning the gap. The CDR3 is 16 residues long. The CDR3 protein is CASSLGGGVMNTEAFF. The CDR3 region has the DNA TGTGCCAGCAGTCTCGGTGGCGGGGTCATGAACACTGAAGCTTTCTTT.

This clonotype has just a few counts. The chain has TRBV18 and TRBJ1-2; possibly TRBD1 for D (5 bases). The CDR3 is 14 residues long. The V and J ends lost 2 bases and 2 bases respectively, with 9 bases between them. Germline loops: CDR1 KGHSH, CDR2 LQKENI. CDR3 nucleotide sequence: TGTGCCAGCTCACCAAAGGAGGGGAACTATGGCTACACCTTC. It translates to CASSPKEGNYGYTF.

This clonotype was seen at least ten times. This chain uses TRBV12-3 or TRBV12-4 with TRBJ2-3; perhaps TRBD2 as D (6 bases). Between the trimmed V and J ends, which lost 3 bases and 2 bases, there was a span of 12 bases. The CDR3 has 15 amino acids. CDR3 sequence: CASSFGRSDTDTQYF. CDR3 nucleotides: TGTGCCAGCAGTTTCGGGAGATCTGACACAGATACGCAGTATTTT.

There are a few counts of this clonotype. The chain carries TRBV14 and TRBJ1-4, with D perhaps matching TRBD1 (5 bases). Germline assignment: CDR1 SGHDN and CDR2 FVKESK. The CDR3 loop spans 15 amino acids. V lost 4 bases to trimming and J lost 8 bases, with 17 bases between them. In DNA form, the CDR3 reads TGTGCCAGCAGCCTCGGGAGGGGAGGGAACGAAAAACTGTTTTTT. Translation: CASSLGRGGNEKLFF. Variable domain in full (rest from reference TRBV14 and TRBJ1-4): EAGVTQFPSHSVIEKGQTVTLRCDPISGHDNLYWYRRVMGKEIKFLLHFVKESKQDESGMPNNRFLAERTGGTYSTLKVQPAELEDSGVYFCASSLGRGGNEKLFFGSGTQLSVL.

This clonotype was observed many times. The chain joins TRBV9 to TRBJ2-7, with D hard to call. V lost 3 bases and J 0 bases, leaving 16 bases between the germline ends. Germline-derived CDR1 and CDR2 are SGDLS and YYNGEE. This CDR3 spans 16 amino acids. CDR3 sequence reads: CASSARRAASSYEQYF. CDR3 DNA sequence: TGTGCCAGCAGCGCCCGTAGAGCCGCCAGCTCCTACGAGCAGTACTTC.

The chain has TRBV7-6 and TRBJ2-2; D remains unclear. Germline assignment: CDR1 SGHVS and CDR2 FNYEAQ. Trimming cost V 5 bases and J 4 bases, with 14 bases left between them. The CDR3 is made up of 15 amino acids. The CDR3 DNA sequence: TGTGCCAGCAGCCTTCTACCGCGGTTCACCGGGGAGCTGTTTTTT. As protein: CASSLLPRFTGELFF.

This chain's CDR3 is CASSGWDEQFF. In DNA form, the CDR3 reads TGTGCCAGTAGTGGATGGGACGAGCAGTTCTTC. J is TRBJ2-1 and V is TRBV19; D possibly uses TRBD1 or TRBD2 (5 bases each). V lost 5 bases, J lost 10 bases, and 9 bases lay in between. This CDR3 spans 11 amino acids. Germline assignment: CDR1 LNHDA and CDR2 SQIVND (reference sequence). Supplemented by reference TRBV19 and TRBJ2-1, the full variable domain reads DGGITQSPKYLFRKEGQNVTLSCEQNLNHDAMYWYRQDPGQGLRLIYYSQIVNDFQKGDIAEGYSVSREKKESFPLTVTSAQKNPTAFYLCASSGWDEQFFGPGTRLTVL.